Each of the 28 T cell receptor beta chains below was sequenced from the same sample in a study of control samples from healthy donors and cancer patients. The assay was immunoSEQ multiplex PCR, and TCRdb's table has in-frame clones only and misses some. Among about 120,000 clones, approximately 88% were seen once, and the ten largest hold 3% to 4%. The sequencing sample was made of blood. The receptors were sampled from a man between 40 and 49 years old in good health.

J is TRBJ2-3 and V is TRBV24-1; 7 bases match TRBD2. Germline CDR1 KGHDR, CDR2 SFDVKD. V lost 5 bases to trimming and J lost 5 bases; unmatched junction nucleotides: 9. This CDR3 spans 15 amino acids. CDR3 nucleotide sequence: TGTGCCACCAGTGTTTCACTCCAGCGGGAAGATACGCAGTATTTT. Amino acid sequence: CATSVSLQREDTQYF.

The chain's CDR3 is CASSYPSGGAYEQYF. CDR3 in DNA: TGTGCCAGCAGTTACCCCAGCGGGGGGGCTTACGAGCAGTACTTC. This chain links TRBV6-2 or TRBV6-3 with TRBJ2-7, with 10 bases matching TRBD2. V was clipped by 2 bases and J by 4 bases; unmatched bases: 5. The germline CDR1 and CDR2 sequences are MNHEY and SVGEGT. The CDR3 is 15 residues long.

This clone appeared a single time. This chain links TRBV7-9 with TRBJ2-7; possibly TRBD2 for D (5 bases). The CDR3 loop spans 13 amino acids. Germline V lookup: CDR1 SEHNR, CDR2 FQNEAQ (reference sequence). Between the trimmed V and J ends, which lost 6 bases and 6 bases, there was a span of 15 bases. In DNA form, the CDR3 reads TGTGCCAGCAGGGACGGGATCAAGGGCGAGCAGTACTTC. Translated, it gives CASRDGIKGEQYF.

The J gene is TRBJ2-2, the V gene TRBV20-1, with D unresolved. Germline CDR1 is DFQATT and CDR2 is SNEGSKA (reference sequence). The CDR3 sequence is 11 residues long. V was cut by 1 base and J by 6 bases, with 3 bases left in between. The CDR3 bases are TGCAGTGCTAGAGTCCCCGGGGAGCTGTTTTTT. This encodes CSARVPGELFF.

V and J are TRBV3-1 (or the pseudogene TRBV3-2) and TRBJ1-1, with no clear D. The V end was cut by 1 base, the J end by 10 bases, with 13 bases between. The CDR3 contains 13 residues. Germline V gene lookup returns CDR1 LGHDT and CDR2 YNNKEL (reference sequence). The CDR3 coding sequence is TGTGCCAGCAGCCAAGGAATGGGTCTGGGAGCTTTCTTT. Translating it yields CASSQGMGLGAFF.

This clone was found once. The V gene is TRBV6-6, the J gene TRBJ2-7; 9 nucleotides match TRBD2. The CDR3 is made up of 17 amino acids. The germline CDR1 and CDR2 sequences are MNHNY and SVGAGI (reference sequence). J lost 2 bases, V lost 5 bases, and 13 bases had no gene match. The CDR3 DNA follows: TGTGCCAGCAGTCCCCCCGGGGTTGGCGGGGGGGCCTACGAGCAGTACTTC. This gives the protein CASSPPGVGGGAYEQYF.

The chain couples TRBV5-1 to TRBJ1-4; 11 bases line up with TRBD1. This CDR3 comprises 14 residues. Unmatched junction bases numbered 4, after V lost 4 bases and J lost 8 bases. CDR1 and CDR2 from the germline V gene are SGHRS and YFSETQ. The CDR3 region has the DNA TGCGCCAGCAGCGAGGACAGGGGGCGAGAAAAACTGTTTTTT. This sequence encodes CASSEDRGREKLFF.

The chain is built from TRBV4-1 and TRBJ2-7, with TRBD1 matching 7 bases. This CDR3 contains 16 residues. CDR1 and CDR2 (germline): MGHRA, YSYEKL. The V gene end was trimmed by 4 bases and the J gene end by 0 bases; junction bases not matched to a gene: 9. Here the CDR3 DNA reads TGCGCCAGCAGCCTAACCGGGACAGCGAGCTCCTACGAGCAGTACTTC. Its protein is CASSLTGTASSYEQYF.

This clone was found once. The chain carries TRBV6-4 and TRBJ1-2; D perhaps matches TRBD1 (5 bases). The germline CDR1 and CDR2 sequences are MRHNA and SNTAGT. V was clipped by 0 bases and J by 6 bases, with 14 bases between them. The CDR3 is made up of 15 amino acids. CDR3 DNA sequence: TGTGCCAGCAGTGACTCTGGGCAGGGTCGAAATGGCTACACCTTC. Translated: CASSDSGQGRNGYTF.

The rearrangement links TRBV12-3 or TRBV12-4 to TRBJ1-5; no clear D. The V end was cut by 3 bases, the J end by 9 bases, with 9 bases between. The CDR3 spans 12 residues. The CDR3 loop reads CASSLEVGPQHF. The CDR3 region has the DNA TGTGCCAGCAGTTTGGAAGTTGGGCCCCAGCATTTT.

The chain couples TRBV7-9 to TRBJ1-3, with D perhaps TRBD1 (5 bases). Trimming stripped 8 bases from V and 3 bases from J, with 14 bases between. The CDR3 runs to 14 residues. Germline V gene data show CDR1 as SEHNR and CDR2 as FQNEAQ (reference sequence). The CDR3 loop reads CASGLGVDGNTIYF. The CDR3 DNA reads as TGTGCCAGCGGATTAGGGGTTGATGGAAACACCATATATTTT.

This chain joins TRBV27 and TRBJ2-1; 10 bases line up with TRBD2. This CDR3 has 14 amino acids. With V trimmed by 3 bases and J by 7 bases, 3 bases remained unmatched. In germline, CDR1 is MNHEY, CDR2 SMNVEV (reference sequence). The chain's CDR3 is CASSFSGGANEQFF. CDR3 DNA: TGTGCCAGCAGTTTCAGCGGGGGGGCAAATGAGCAGTTCTTC.

The chain links TRBV6-2 or TRBV6-3 to TRBJ1-1, with 7 bases aligning to TRBD1. Germline values: CDR1 MNHEY, CDR2 SVGEGT. The CDR3 runs to 16 residues. The V and J ends lost 5 bases and 0 bases, in that order; junction bases with no gene match: 9. Here the CDR3 reads CASSDDRAPMNTEAFF. The DNA for the CDR3 is TGTGCCAGCAGTGACGACAGGGCGCCTATGAACACTGAAGCTTTCTTT.

The chain links TRBV12-5 to TRBJ2-5; TRBD1 matches 9 bases. The length of the CDR3 is 14 residues. CDR1 is LGHNT and CDR2 is FRNRAP in the germline V gene. J was trimmed by 4 bases and V by 6 bases; bases with no gene match: 6. CDR3 loop: CASGPGTGTETQYF. DNA of the CDR3: TGTGCTAGTGGCCCCGGGACAGGGACAGAGACCCAGTACTTC.

This chain uses TRBV2 with TRBJ2-2; either TRBD1 or TRBD2 may fit D (5 bases each). V lost 6 bases and J lost 2, with 13 bases in between. The CDR3 has 15 amino acids. CDR1 SNHLY and CDR2 FYNNEI come from the germline V gene. The CDR3 coding sequence is TGTGCCAGCAGAGCCGGGACGGTCAACACCGGGGAGCTGTTTTTT. Protein: CASRAGTVNTGELFF.

This chain joins TRBV2 and TRBJ1-3; D is ambiguous. CDR3 size: 13 residues. CDR1 is SNHLY, CDR2 FYNNEI, per germline. With 4 bases removed from V and 4 bases from J, the gap between germline ends came to 8 bases. The CDR3 region is CASSGRLGNTIYF. CDR3 bases: TGTGCCAGCAGTGGCCGACTCGGAAACACCATATATTTT.

V is TRBV19 and J is TRBJ2-1, with a tentative D call TRBD2 (5 bases). Trimming cost V 7 bases and J 4 bases, with 11 bases left between them. Germline V gene sequence: CDR1 LNHDA, CDR2 SQIVND (reference sequence). This CDR3 has 13 amino acids. DNA of the CDR3: TGTGCCAGTACCGACGGGGTTTACAATGAGCAGTTCTTC. Translation gives CASTDGVYNEQFF.

This chain connects TRBV5-6 to TRBJ1-1; D possibly corresponds to TRBD1 (5 bases). The CDR3 covers 12 residues. Germline CDR1 SGHDT, CDR2 YYEEEE. V lost 3 bases to trimming and J lost 9 bases, with 12 bases between them. The DNA for the CDR3 is TGTGCCAGCAGCTCCCTCGGGACCCAAGCTTTCTTT. It encodes CASSSLGTQAFF.

This clone has only one observation. The CDR3 DNA follows: TGTGCCAGCAGCTATGGAGGTCGCGGGGGCAACAATGAGCAGTTCTTC. This sequence encodes CASSYGGRGGNNEQFF. The chain links TRBV5-4 to TRBJ2-1; TRBD2 might be the D (7 bases). Germline CDR1 SGHNT, CDR2 YYREEE (reference sequence). V lost 3 bases, J lost 5 bases, and 18 bases lay in between. The CDR3 has 16 amino acids. The entire variable domain, with the rest obtained from reference TRBV5-4 and TRBJ2-1, is as follows: ETGVTQSPTHLIKTRGQQVTLRCSSQSGHNTVSWYQQALGQGPQFIFQYYREEENGRGNFPPRFSGLQFPNYSSELNVNALELDDSALYLCASSYGGRGGNNEQFFGPGTRLTVL.

CDR3 sequence reads: CAWSVGRGMTGQYF. CDR3 nucleotides: TGTGCCTGGAGTGTGGGCAGGGGCATGACGGGGCAGTACTTC. The chain carries TRBV30 and TRBJ2-7; D possibly corresponds to TRBD1 (6 bases). The CDR3 loop spans 14 amino acids. V lost 0 bases and J 9 bases, leaving 18 bases between the germline ends. The germline V gene has CDR1 GTSNPN and CDR2 SVGIG (reference sequence).

This clone occurred once. The rearrangement links TRBV7-2 to TRBJ1-3; D ambiguous. This CDR3 is built from 14 residues. Per the germline V gene, CDR1 is SGHTA and CDR2 is FQGNSA. Between the trimmed V and J ends, which lost 6 bases and 1 base, there was a span of 10 bases. The CDR3 spells CASSSVGSGNTIYF. The DNA of the CDR3 is TGTGCCAGCAGTAGCGTAGGGTCTGGAAACACCATATATTTT.

V gene TRBV7-2 combines with J gene TRBJ1-6, with a tentative D call TRBD1 (5 bases). The CDR3 has 16 residues. Between the trimmed V and J ends, which lost 3 bases and 7 bases, there was a span of 16 bases. Germline values: CDR1 SGHTA, CDR2 FQGNSA. The CDR3 loop reads CASSFPEQATNSPLHF. The DNA for the CDR3 is TGTGCCAGCAGCTTCCCAGAACAGGCCACCAATTCACCCCTCCACTTT. The full variable domain, its missing parts supplied by reference TRBV7-2 and TRBJ1-6, is GAGVSQSPSNKVTEKGKDVELRCDPISGHTALYWYRQSLGQGLEFLIYFQGNSAPDKSGLPSDRFSAERTGGSVSTLTIQRTQQEDSAVYLCASSFPEQATNSPLHFGNGTRLTVT.

A note on this clone: The sample contains more than one DNA sequence encoding this CDR3. V usage is TRBV18 and J usage is TRBJ2-7; D uncertain. The CDR3 loop spans 12 amino acids. V shed 0 bases and J shed 2 bases, with 2 bases lying between them. From germline, CDR1 is KGHSH and CDR2 LQKENI. This CDR3 reads CASSPPTYEQYF. The DNA for the CDR3 is TGTGCCAGCTCACCACCGACCTACGAGCAGTACTTC.

V and J are TRBV6-2 or TRBV6-3 and TRBJ1-6, with 7 bases identical to TRBD1. The CDR3 is 17 amino acids. Germline lookup yields CDR1 MNHEY and CDR2 SVGEGT. The ends lost 5 bases at V and 0 bases at J; junction bases unmatched: 7. The DNA of the CDR3 is TGTGCCAGCAGTCTTACAGGGGCAAGCTCCTATAATTCACCCCTCCACTTT. Translated, it gives CASSLTGASSYNSPLHF.

The J gene is TRBJ2-7, the V gene TRBV9; the match to TRBD1 covers 12 bases. V shed 2 bases, J shed 0 bases, and the junction held 3 bases outside the gene matches. CDR1 and CDR2 from the germline V gene are SGDLS and YYNGEE. This CDR3 has 16 residues. CDR3 protein: CASSVGQGAPSYEQYF. CDR3 nucleotides: TGTGCCAGCAGCGTGGGACAGGGGGCTCCCTCCTACGAGCAGTACTTC.

The chain combines TRBV4-2 with TRBJ1-2; D is ambiguous. The CDR3 sequence is 15 residues long. V was pared by 0 bases and J by 2 bases, with 10 bases between. Germline loops: CDR1 LGHNA, CDR2 YNFKEQ. CDR3 residues: CASSQDLAENYGYTF. CDR3 in DNA: TGTGCCAGCAGCCAAGATCTGGCAGAAAACTATGGCTACACCTTC.

This sequence joins TRBV28 and TRBJ1-2; perhaps TRBD1 as D (5 bases). The CDR3 has 14 amino acids. Germline loops: CDR1 MDHEN, CDR2 SYDVKM. V shed 5 bases and J shed 3 bases, with 13 bases lying between them. CDR3 nucleotides: TGTGCCAGCAGTACCTGGGACCGCCACTATGGCTACACCTTC. Translation gives CASSTWDRHYGYTF.

The chain couples TRBV5-1 to TRBJ1-4; perhaps TRBD1 as D (5 bases). CDR1 and CDR2 (germline): SGHRS, YFSETQ. The CDR3 spans 15 residues. The ends were cut back, 4 bases at V and 8 bases at J, with 18 bases in the middle. The CDR3 nucleotides read TGCGCCAGCAGCGTGGCCGGGACTACCTGGGAAAAACTGTTTTTT. This sequence encodes CASSVAGTTWEKLFF.